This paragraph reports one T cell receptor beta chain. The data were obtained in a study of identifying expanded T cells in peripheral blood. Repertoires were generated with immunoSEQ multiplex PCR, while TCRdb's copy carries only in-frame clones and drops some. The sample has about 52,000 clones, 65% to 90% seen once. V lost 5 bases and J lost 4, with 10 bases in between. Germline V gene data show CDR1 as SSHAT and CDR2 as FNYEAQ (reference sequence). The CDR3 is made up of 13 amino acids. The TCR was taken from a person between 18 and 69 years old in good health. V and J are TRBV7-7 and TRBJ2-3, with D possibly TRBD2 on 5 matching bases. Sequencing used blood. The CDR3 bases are TGTGCCAGCAGCGCGGGTGGGCCAGATACGCAGTATTTT. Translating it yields CASSAGGPDTQYF.